This TCR beta chain comes out of a study of blood T cell repertoires in COVID-19. Study summary: From the United States, Italy and Spain came samples of acute and convalescent COVID-19. Sources were T cells, B-cell-depleted T cells, or PBMCs; the material itself was cDNA or gDNA.

The CDR3 totals 14 residues. V shed 4 bases and J 4 bases; nucleotides not matched to a gene: 6. Germline V gene data show CDR1 as MGHDK and CDR2 as SYGVNS. The table lists this clone with a count of one. How the authors handled the data: By means of reference gene primer amplification, nucleated cell counts were estimated. The method was immunoSEQ multiplex PCR; TCRdb's version includes in-frame clones alone and lacks a portion of them. That table furnishes V, J and clone size, whereas the DNA furnished D and trimming. This sample has about 110,000 clones, with 70% to 90% found just once. The TCR sequence derives from a human donor in a cohort sampled during active COVID-19. The chain is built from TRBV25-1 and TRBJ1-2, with 7 positions matching TRBD1. The material sequenced was peripheral blood. CDR3 amino acids: CASSADGQVYGYTF. The CDR3 nucleotides are TGTGCCAGCAGTGCTGATGGACAGGTCTATGGCTACACCTTC.